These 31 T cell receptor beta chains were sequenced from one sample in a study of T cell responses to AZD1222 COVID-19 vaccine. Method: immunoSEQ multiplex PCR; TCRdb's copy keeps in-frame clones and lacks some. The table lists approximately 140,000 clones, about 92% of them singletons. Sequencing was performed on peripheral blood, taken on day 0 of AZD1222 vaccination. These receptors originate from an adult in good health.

This CDR3 is CASSPIQPRGWASNQPQHF. Written as DNA, the CDR3 is TGTGCCAGCAGCCCCATCCAACCAAGGGGATGGGCAAGCAATCAGCCCCAGCATTTT. The chain has TRBV7-2 and TRBJ1-5; a weak D match, TRBD1 (5 bases). The V gene's germline CDR1 is SGHTA and CDR2 FQGNSA. The CDR3 consists of 19 residues. With 5 bases removed from V and 1 base from J, the gap between germline ends came to 24 bases.

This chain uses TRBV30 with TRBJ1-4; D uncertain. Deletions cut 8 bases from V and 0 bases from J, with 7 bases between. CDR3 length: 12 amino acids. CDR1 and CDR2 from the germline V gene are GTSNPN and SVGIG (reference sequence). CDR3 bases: TGTGCCGGCAGTTCAACTAATGAAAAACTGTTTTTT. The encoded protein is CAGSSTNEKLFF.

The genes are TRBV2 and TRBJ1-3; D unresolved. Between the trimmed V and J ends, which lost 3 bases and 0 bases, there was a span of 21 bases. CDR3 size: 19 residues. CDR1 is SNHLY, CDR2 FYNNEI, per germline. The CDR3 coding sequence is TGTGCCAGCAGTGAGAGGCGGGGTCGCTCCTCTTCCTCTGGAAACACCATATATTTT. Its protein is CASSERRGRSSSSGNTIYF.

CDR3 sequence (DNA): TGTGCCAGTAGTAGCGACTTCACAGGGGAACCCACCGGGGAGCTGTTTTTT. The encoded protein is CASSSDFTGEPTGELFF. The chain carries TRBV19 and TRBJ2-2, with 7 bases fitting TRBD1. Germline values: CDR1 LNHDA, CDR2 SQIVND (reference sequence). The trim removed 4 bases at V and 4 bases at J, leaving 12 bases unmatched. The CDR3 loop spans 17 amino acids. The full variable domain, its missing parts supplied by reference TRBV19 and TRBJ2-2, is DGGITQSPKYLFRKEGQNVTLSCEQNLNHDAMYWYRQDPGQGLRLIYYSQIVNDFQKGDIAEGYSVSREKKESFPLTVTSAQKNPTAFYLCASSSDFTGEPTGELFFGEGSRLTVL.

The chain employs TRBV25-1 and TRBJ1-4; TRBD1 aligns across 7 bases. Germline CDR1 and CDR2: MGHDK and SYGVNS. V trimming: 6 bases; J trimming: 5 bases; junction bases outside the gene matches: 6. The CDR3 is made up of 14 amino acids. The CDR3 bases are TGTGCCAGCAGGGAGACAGGGAAGAATGAAAAACTGTTTTTT. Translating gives CASRETGKNEKLFF.

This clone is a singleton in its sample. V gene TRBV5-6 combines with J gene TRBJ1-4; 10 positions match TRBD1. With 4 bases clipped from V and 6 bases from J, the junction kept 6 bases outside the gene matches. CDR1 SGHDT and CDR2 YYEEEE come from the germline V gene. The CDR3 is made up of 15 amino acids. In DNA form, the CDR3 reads TGTGCCAGCAGCATTACCGGGACAGGGGATGAAAAACTGTTTTTT. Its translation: CASSITGTGDEKLFF.

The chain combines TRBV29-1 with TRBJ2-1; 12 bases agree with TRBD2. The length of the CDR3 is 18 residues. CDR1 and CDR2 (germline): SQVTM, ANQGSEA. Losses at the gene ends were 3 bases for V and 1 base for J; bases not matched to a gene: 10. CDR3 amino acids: CSVDPGGLAGRSYNEQFF. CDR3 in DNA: TGCAGCGTTGATCCAGGTGGACTAGCGGGAAGATCCTACAATGAGCAGTTCTTC.

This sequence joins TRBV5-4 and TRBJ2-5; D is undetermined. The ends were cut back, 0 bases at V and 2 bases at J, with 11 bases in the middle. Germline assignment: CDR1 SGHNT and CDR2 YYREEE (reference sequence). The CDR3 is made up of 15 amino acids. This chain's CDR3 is CASSLGGGLQETQYF. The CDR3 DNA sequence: TGTGCCAGCAGCTTGGGAGGCGGCCTTCAAGAGACCCAGTACTTC.

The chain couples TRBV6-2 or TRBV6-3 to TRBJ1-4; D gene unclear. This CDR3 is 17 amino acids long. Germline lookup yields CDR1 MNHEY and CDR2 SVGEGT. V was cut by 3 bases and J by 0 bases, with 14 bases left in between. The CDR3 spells CASSYRTVSATNEKLFF. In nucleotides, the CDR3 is TGTGCCAGCAGTTATCGAACAGTGTCTGCAACTAATGAAAAACTGTTTTTT.

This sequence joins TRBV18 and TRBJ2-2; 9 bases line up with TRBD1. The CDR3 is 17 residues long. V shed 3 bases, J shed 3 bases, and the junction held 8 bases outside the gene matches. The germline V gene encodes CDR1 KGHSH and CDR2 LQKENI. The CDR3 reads CASSPPDRGMDTGELFF. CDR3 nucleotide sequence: TGTGCCAGCTCACCCCCGGACAGGGGTATGGACACCGGGGAGCTGTTTTTT.

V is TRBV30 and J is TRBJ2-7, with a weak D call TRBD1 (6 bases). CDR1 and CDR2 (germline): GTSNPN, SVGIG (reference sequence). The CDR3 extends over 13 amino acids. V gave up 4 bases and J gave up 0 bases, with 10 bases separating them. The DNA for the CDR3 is TGTGCCTGGACTACAGGGACCTCCTACGAGCAGTACTTC. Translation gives CAWTTGTSYEQYF.

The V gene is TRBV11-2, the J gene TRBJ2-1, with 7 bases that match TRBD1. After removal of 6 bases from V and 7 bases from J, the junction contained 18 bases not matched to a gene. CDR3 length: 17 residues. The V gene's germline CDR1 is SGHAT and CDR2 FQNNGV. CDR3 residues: CASSSLPRGRGKNEQFF. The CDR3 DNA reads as TGTGCCAGCAGTTCCCTCCCCCGAGGCAGGGGGAAAAATGAGCAGTTCTTC. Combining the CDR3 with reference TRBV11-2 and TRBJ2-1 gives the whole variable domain EAGVAQSPRYKIIEKRQSVAFWCNPISGHATLYWYQQILGQGPKLLIQFQNNGVVDDSQLPKDRFSAERLKGVDSTLKIQPAKLEDSAVYLCASSSLPRGRGKNEQFFGPGTRLTVL.

For the CDR3, the DNA is TGTGCCAGCAGCTCCCATTACGGGACAGGGGCCTACGAGCAGTACTTC. Amino acids: CASSSHYGTGAYEQYF. The chain is built from TRBV7-9 and TRBJ2-7; 10 nucleotides line up with TRBD1. This CDR3 is built from 16 residues. Trimming cost V 4 bases and J 2 bases; bases outside gene matches: 8. The V gene's germline CDR1 is SEHNR and CDR2 FQNEAQ (reference sequence).

Here the CDR3 DNA reads TGTGCCAGCAGTGCCCTAGCGGGAGGCACCGGGGAGCTGTTTTTT. Translated: CASSALAGGTGELFF. This chain connects TRBV6-4 to TRBJ2-2, with 11 positions matching TRBD2. V lost 4 bases and J lost 4; bases outside the gene matches: 2. CDR3 length equals 15 residues. CDR1 and CDR2 (germline): MRHNA, SNTAGT.

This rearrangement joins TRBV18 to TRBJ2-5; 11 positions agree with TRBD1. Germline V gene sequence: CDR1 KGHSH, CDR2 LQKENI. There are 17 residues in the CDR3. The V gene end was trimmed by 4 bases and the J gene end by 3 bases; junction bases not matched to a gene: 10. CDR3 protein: CASSLTKGQGAKETQYF. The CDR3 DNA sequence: TGTGCCAGCTCACTCACCAAAGGACAGGGGGCCAAAGAGACCCAGTACTTC.

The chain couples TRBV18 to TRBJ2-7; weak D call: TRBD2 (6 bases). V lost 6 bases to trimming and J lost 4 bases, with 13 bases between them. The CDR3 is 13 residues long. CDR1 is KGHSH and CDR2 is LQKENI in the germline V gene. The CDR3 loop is CASSSSGRYEQYF. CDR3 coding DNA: TGTGCCAGCTCCTCGTCAGGGAGGTACGAGCAGTACTTC.

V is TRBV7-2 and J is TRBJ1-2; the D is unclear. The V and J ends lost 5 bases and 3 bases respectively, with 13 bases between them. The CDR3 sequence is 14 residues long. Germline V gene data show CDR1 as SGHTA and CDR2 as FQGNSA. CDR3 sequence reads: CASSQLTDYYGYTF. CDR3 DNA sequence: TGTGCCAGCAGCCAATTGACTGACTACTATGGCTACACCTTC.

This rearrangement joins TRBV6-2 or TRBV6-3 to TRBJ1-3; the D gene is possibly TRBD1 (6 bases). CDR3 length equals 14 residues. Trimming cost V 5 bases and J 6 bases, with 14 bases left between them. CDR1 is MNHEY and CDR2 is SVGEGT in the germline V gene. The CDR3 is CASSQGKEENTIYF. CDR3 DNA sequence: TGTGCCAGCAGTCAGGGGAAAGAGGAAAACACCATATATTTT.

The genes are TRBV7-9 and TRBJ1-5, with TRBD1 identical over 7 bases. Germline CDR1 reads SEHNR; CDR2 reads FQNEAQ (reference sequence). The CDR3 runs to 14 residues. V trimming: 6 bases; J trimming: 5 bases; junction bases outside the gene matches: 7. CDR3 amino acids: CASRPEQGHQPQHF. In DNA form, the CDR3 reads TGTGCCAGCAGGCCGGAACAGGGGCATCAGCCCCAGCATTTT.

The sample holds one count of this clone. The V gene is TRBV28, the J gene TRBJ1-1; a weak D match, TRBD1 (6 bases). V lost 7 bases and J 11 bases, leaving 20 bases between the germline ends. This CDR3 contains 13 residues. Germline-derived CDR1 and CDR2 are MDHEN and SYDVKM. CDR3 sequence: CASTPGGRPVAFF. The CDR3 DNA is TGTGCCAGCACCCCTGGGGGGCGTCCGGTCGCTTTCTTT.

The CDR3 DNA sequence: TGTGCCAGCAGCTTGCGCCTAGCGGGAGAAAACAATGAGCAGTTCTTC. Amino acids: CASSLRLAGENNEQFF. The chain links TRBV7-9 to TRBJ2-1; 10 nucleotides agree with TRBD2. Germline V lookup: CDR1 SEHNR, CDR2 FQNEAQ (reference sequence). Trimming took 3 bases from V and 5 from J; bases not matched to a gene: 7. This CDR3 contains 16 residues.

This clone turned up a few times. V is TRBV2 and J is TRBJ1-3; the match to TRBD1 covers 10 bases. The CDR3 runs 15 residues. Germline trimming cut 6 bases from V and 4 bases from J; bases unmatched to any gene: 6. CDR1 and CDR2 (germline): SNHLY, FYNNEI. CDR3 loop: CASRAGTGVGNTIYF. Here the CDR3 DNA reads TGTGCCAGCAGGGCCGGGACAGGGGTAGGAAACACCATATATTTT.

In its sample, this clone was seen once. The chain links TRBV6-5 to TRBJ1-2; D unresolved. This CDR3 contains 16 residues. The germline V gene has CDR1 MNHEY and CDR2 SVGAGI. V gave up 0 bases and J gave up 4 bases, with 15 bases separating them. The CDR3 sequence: CASSYSIGRDLYGYTF. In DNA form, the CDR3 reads TGTGCCAGCAGTTACTCGATAGGCCGAGACCTCTATGGCTACACCTTC.

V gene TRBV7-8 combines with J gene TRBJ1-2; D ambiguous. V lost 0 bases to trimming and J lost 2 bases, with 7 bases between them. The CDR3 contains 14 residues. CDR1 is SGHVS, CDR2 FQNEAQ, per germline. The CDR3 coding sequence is TGTGCCAGCAGCTTAGCGGCGGAGAACTATGGCTACACCTTC. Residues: CASSLAAENYGYTF. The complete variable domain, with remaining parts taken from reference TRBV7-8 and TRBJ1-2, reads GAGVSQSPRYKVAKRGQDVALRCDPISGHVSLFWYQQALGQGPEFLTYFQNEAQLDKSGLPSDRFFAERPEGSVSTLKIQRTQQEDSAVYLCASSLAAENYGYTFGSGTRLTVV.

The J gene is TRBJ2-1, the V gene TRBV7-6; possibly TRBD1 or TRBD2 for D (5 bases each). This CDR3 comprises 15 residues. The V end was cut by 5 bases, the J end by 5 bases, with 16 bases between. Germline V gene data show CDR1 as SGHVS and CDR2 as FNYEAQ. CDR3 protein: CASSPYTGTDNEQFF. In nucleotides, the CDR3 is TGTGCCAGCAGCCCATACACCGGGACGGACAATGAGCAGTTCTTC.

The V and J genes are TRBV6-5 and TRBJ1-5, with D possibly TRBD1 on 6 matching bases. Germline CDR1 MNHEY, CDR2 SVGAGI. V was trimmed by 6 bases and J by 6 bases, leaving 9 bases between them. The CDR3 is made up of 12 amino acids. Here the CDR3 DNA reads TGTGCCAGCAGGGGGGCCTCTCAGCCCCAGCATTTT. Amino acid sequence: CASRGASQPQHF.

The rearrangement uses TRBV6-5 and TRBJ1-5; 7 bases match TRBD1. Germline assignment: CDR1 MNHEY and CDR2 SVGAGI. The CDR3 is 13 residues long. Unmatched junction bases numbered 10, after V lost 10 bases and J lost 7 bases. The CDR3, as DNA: TGTGCCACCACACAGGGGCCAGGGCAGCCCCAGCATTTT. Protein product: CATTQGPGQPQHF.

The CDR3 spells CASSSTRGEQFF. The CDR3 DNA is TGTGCCAGCAGCTCCACCAGGGGCGAGCAGTTCTTC. The chain uses TRBV7-9 and TRBJ2-1; TRBD1 might be the D (6 bases). Germline loops: CDR1 SEHNR, CDR2 FQNEAQ (reference sequence). The germline V and J ends were trimmed by 4 bases and 10 bases, with 11 bases remaining between them. The CDR3 extends over 12 amino acids.

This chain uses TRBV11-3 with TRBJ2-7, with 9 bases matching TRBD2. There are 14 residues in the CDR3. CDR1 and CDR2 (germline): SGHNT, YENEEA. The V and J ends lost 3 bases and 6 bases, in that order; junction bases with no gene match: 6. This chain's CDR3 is CASSLREGLSEQYF. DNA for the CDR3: TGTGCCAGCAGCTTGCGGGAGGGCCTTTCCGAGCAGTACTTC.

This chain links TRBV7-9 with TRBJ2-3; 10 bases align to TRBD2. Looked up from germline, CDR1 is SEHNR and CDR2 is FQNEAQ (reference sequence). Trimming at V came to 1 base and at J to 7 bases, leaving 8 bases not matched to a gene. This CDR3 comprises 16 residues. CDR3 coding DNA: TGTGCCAGCAGCTTAGTGGCAGCGGGAGGGAAACATACGCAGTATTTT. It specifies CASSLVAAGGKHTQYF.

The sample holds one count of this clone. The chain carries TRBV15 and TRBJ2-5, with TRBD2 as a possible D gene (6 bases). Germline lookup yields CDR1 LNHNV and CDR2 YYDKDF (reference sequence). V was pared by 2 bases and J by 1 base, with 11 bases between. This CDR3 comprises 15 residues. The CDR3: CATSRPGSFQETQYF. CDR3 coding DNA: TGTGCCACCAGCAGACCCGGGAGCTTCCAAGAGACCCAGTACTTC. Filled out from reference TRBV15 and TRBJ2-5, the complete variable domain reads DAMVIQNPRYQVTQFGKPVTLSCSQTLNHNVMYWYQQKSSQAPKLLFHYYDKDFNNEADTPDNFQSRRPNTSFCFLDIRSPGLGDTAMYLCATSRPGSFQETQYFGPGTRLLVL.